A selection of T cell receptor beta chains follows, all from one sample in a study of regulatory T cells in long-lasting Graves disease. TCRdb passed the multiplex PCR reads through MiXCR, listing each CDR3 protein once. The repertoire holds about 470,000 distinct CDR3 sequences, with about a fifth as singletons. The source was peripheral blood mononuclear cells (PBMCs), collected when the disease was refractory, from a patient treated with antithyroid drugs. The receptors here all came from a female donor with Graves disease. The CDR3 runs from the conserved cysteine through the conserved F or W. A D gene is named only where the DNA matches it firmly. Clone size appears in some rows only: once, few, many, or a class for an expanded clone.

many	TRBV10-3	-	TRBJ2-7	13	TGTGCCATCAGACGGGACTCGAACTACGAGCAGTACTTC	CAIRRDSNYEQYF
many	TRBV16	TRBD2	TRBJ2-7	16	TGTGCCAGCAGCCAATCGGTAGCGGGGAGCTCCTACGAGCAGTACTTC	CASSQSVAGSSYEQYF
many	TRBV6-5	-	TRBJ1-2	18	TGTGCCAGCAGTTACTCACCCGAAGGGGGGAGTCGGGACTATGGCTACACCTTC	CASSYSPEGGSRDYGYTF
-	TRBV11-2	-	TRBJ2-4	16	TGTGCCAGCAGCCCAACCACTAGGGGCGGTTTTTACATTCAGTACTTC	CASSPTTRGGFYIQYF
-	TRBV28	-	TRBJ2-1	16	TGTGCCAGCACCACAGTGGGCGGTCTGTCCTACAATGTGCAGTTCTTC	CASTTVGGLSYNVQFF
few	TRBV29-1	TRBD1	TRBJ1-1	14	TGCAGCGTTGAAACCGGGACAGACAACACTGAAGCTTTCTTT	CSVETGTDNTEAFF
-	TRBV5-1	-	TRBJ2-1	15	TGCGCCAGCAGCTTGTCGACGGGAGTGGTCAATGAGCAGTTCTTC	CASSLSTGVVNEQFF
-	TRBV20-1	TRBD2	TRBJ2-3	13	TGCAGTGCGATACTAGCGGGAGGGCCTGCGCAGTATTTT	CSAILAGGPAQYF
-	TRBV19	-	TRBJ2-5	13	TGTGCCAGTAGTAGAAGACTCCGGGAGACCCAGTACTTC	CASSRRLRETQYF
few	TRBV6-1	-	TRBJ1-5	14	TGTGCCTCAGCCCGGGGGGCGGAGGTTCAGCCCCAGCATTTT	CASARGAEVQPQHF
many	TRBV27	TRBD1	TRBJ1-1	15	TGTGCCAGCAGTTTAGGGACAGGGCTTGGCACTGAAGCTTTCTTT	CASSLGTGLGTEAFF
few	TRBV6-1	-	TRBJ2-5	14	TGTGCCAGCAGCACGACTAGTTCACGAGAGACCCAGTACTTC	CASSTTSSRETQYF
few	TRBV7-9	-	TRBJ1-2	16	TGTGCCAGCAGCTCCCCGAAGGGGGTCTCTAACTATGGCTACACCTTC	CASSSPKGVSNYGYTF
-	TRBV7-3	TRBD1	TRBJ1-2	15	TGTGCCAGCAGCCCCCGACAGGGGGGGGGGTATGGCTACACCTTC	CASSPRQGGGYGYTF
few	TRBV6-2/TRBV6-3	-	TRBJ2-7	15	TGTGCCAGCAGCAACATTAGCGCGGAGTACTACGAGCAGTACTTC	CASSNISAEYYEQYF
-	TRBV29-1	-	TRBJ1-2	13	TGCAGCGTTGAAAGAGTACTGAGGGATGGCTACGCCTTC	CSVERVLRDGYAF
many	TRBV3-1	-	TRBJ2-7	16	TGTGCCAGCAGCCATAGAGGACTAACCTCTTCCTACGAGCAGTACTTC	CASSHRGLTSSYEQYF
many	TRBV6-1	-	TRBJ2-7	14	TGTGCCAGCAGCAGATCCGGGCCCCAAGGCGAGCAGTACTTC	CASSRSGPQGEQYF
once	TRBV4-3	-	TRBJ2-7	13	TGCGCCAGCAGCCAAGATTTAGCTATCGAGCAGTACTTC	CASSQDLAIEQYF
many	TRBV29-1	TRBD1	TRBJ1-5	14	TGCAGCGCAGCTAGACAGGGCTCGGGGCAGCCCCAGCATTTT	CSAARQGSGQPQHF
many	TRBV2	-	TRBJ2-5	12	TGTGCCACACTAGACAGACAAGAGACCCAGTACTTC	CATLDRQETQYF
-	TRBV20-1	TRBD2	TRBJ2-3	14	TGCAGTGCTAGTGCGGGAGGGGGAACAGATACGCAGTATTTT	CSASAGGGTDTQYF
-	TRBV19	-	TRBJ2-7	13	TGTGCCAGTAGTCTCTCCAGGGGAGATAAGCAGTACTTC	CASSLSRGDKQYF
once	TRBV7-6	-	TRBJ2-5	13	TGTGCCAGCAGCACCCGGCGGCTGGAGACCCAGTACTTC	CASSTRRLETQYF
-	TRBV5-6	-	TRBJ1-2	13	TGTGCCAGCAGCCCTGGGGGCAGCCAAGGCTACACCTTC	CASSPGGSQGYTF
many	TRBV2	TRBD1	TRBJ1-2	11	TGTGCCAGTCGGACAGGTTATGGCTACACCTTC	CASRTGYGYTF